Presented here are 19 T cell receptor beta chains from one specimen sequenced in a study of vaccination effects on CD4 cells after COVID-19. Some clones are missing from TCRdb's copy, which holds only in-frame ones; the method was immunoSEQ multiplex PCR. The sample consists of about 20,000 clones, approximately 72% of them appearing once. These TCRs are of unknown antigen specificity. Antigen-specific CD4+ T cells expanded by the ViraFEST assay with viral peptide pools were then sequenced. Investigators separated out CD4+ T cells once around eleven days of culture had passed. The study found no prior SARS-CoV-2 infection in the vaccine recipients, who tested negative for nucleocapsid antibodies. The source material was CD4+ T cells from PBMCs cultured with HCoV-NL63 spike peptides, sampled before COVID-19 vaccination. All receptors come from a human donor who received a COVID-19 vaccine.

This chain connects TRBV7-7 to TRBJ2-1; D might be TRBD1 or TRBD2, each matching 5 bases. Trimming removed 1 base from V and 6 bases from J, with 16 bases in between. There are 16 residues in the CDR3. Germline V gene lookup returns CDR1 SSHAT and CDR2 FNYEAQ (reference sequence). CDR3 region: CASSLGRLVGVNEQFF. DNA for the CDR3: TGTGCCAGCAGCTTAGGCAGGCTAGTGGGGGTCAATGAGCAGTTCTTC.

The V call is TRBV12-5, the J call TRBJ1-1; a possible D gene is TRBD1 (6 bases). Trimming took off 1 base at V and 4 bases at J, with 16 bases between the two ends. The CDR3 has 16 residues. Per germline, CDR1 LGHNT and CDR2 FRNRAP. In nucleotides, the CDR3 is TGTGCTAGTGGTTTGGAGACAGGCTGGGAGGGCACTGAAGCTTTCTTT. It specifies CASGLETGWEGTEAFF.

A few counts support this clone. V usage is TRBV10-1 and J usage is TRBJ1-5; 7 bases agree with TRBD1. The CDR3 is 13 residues long. Trimming took 4 bases from V and 7 from J; bases not matched to a gene: 4. Germline-derived CDR1 and CDR2 are WNHNN and SYGVQD (reference sequence). The CDR3, as DNA: TGCGCCAGCAGTGGACAGGGCGGGCAGCCCCAGCATTTT. This sequence encodes CASSGQGGQPQHF.

The chain combines TRBV15 with TRBJ1-1; D is perhaps TRBD1 (6 bases). The CDR3 is 15 amino acids. CDR1 is LNHNV and CDR2 is YYDKDF in the germline V gene (reference sequence). The V end was cut by 2 bases, the J end by 3 bases, with 13 bases between. The DNA for the CDR3 is TGTGCCACCAGCAGAAGACAGGTCGACGACACTGAAGCTTTCTTT. This translates into CATSRRQVDDTEAFF. The complete variable domain, with remaining parts taken from reference TRBV15 and TRBJ1-1, reads DAMVIQNPRYQVTQFGKPVTLSCSQTLNHNVMYWYQQKSSQAPKLLFHYYDKDFNNEADTPDNFQSRRPNTSFCFLDIRSPGLGDTAMYLCATSRRQVDDTEAFFGQGTRLTVV.

The V and J genes are TRBV18 and TRBJ1-4; D is unresolved. With 5 bases removed from V and 2 bases from J, the gap between germline ends came to 9 bases. The CDR3 is 14 residues long. CDR1 is KGHSH, CDR2 LQKENI, per germline. Here the CDR3 DNA reads TGTGCCAGCTCAACTAGTTGGACTAATGAAAAACTGTTTTTT. Translating gives CASSTSWTNEKLFF.

V usage is TRBV19 and J usage is TRBJ1-3; tentatively, D is TRBD1 (6 bases). V was pared by 5 bases and J by 4 bases, with 12 bases between. Germline lookup yields CDR1 LNHDA and CDR2 SQIVND (reference sequence). The CDR3 covers 14 residues. CDR3 region: CASSYDRTGNTIYF. The DNA of the CDR3 is TGTGCCAGTAGTTATGACAGGACGGGAAACACCATATATTTT.

There are a few counts of this clone. V is TRBV4-1 and J is TRBJ2-7, with D possibly matching TRBD2 (7 bases). The CDR3 is 16 residues long. The germline V gene encodes CDR1 MGHRA and CDR2 YSYEKL. Between the trimmed V and J ends, which lost 0 bases and 2 bases, there was a span of 14 bases. This chain's CDR3 is CASSQEEGGGAYEQYF. CDR3 sequence (DNA): TGCGCCAGCAGCCAAGAAGAGGGAGGGGGGGCCTACGAGCAGTACTTC.

V and J are TRBV18 and TRBJ2-7; D gene ambiguous. Trimming cost V 3 bases and J 6 bases, with 12 bases left between them. The germline CDR1 and CDR2 sequences are KGHSH and LQKENI. This CDR3 comprises 13 residues. This CDR3 reads CASSPSRRFEQYF. Written as DNA, the CDR3 is TGTGCCAGCTCACCTTCTCGCAGATTCGAGCAGTACTTC.

The chain couples TRBV9 to TRBJ2-1; 8 bases are shared with TRBD2. The CDR3 runs 14 residues. After removal of 3 bases from V and 4 bases from J, the junction contained 3 bases not matched to a gene. Germline V lookup: CDR1 SGDLS, CDR2 YYNGEE. CDR3 sequence reads: CASSAGGLYNEQFF. The CDR3 DNA reads as TGTGCCAGCAGCGCGGGGGGGCTTTACAATGAGCAGTTCTTC.

V and J are TRBV6-4 and TRBJ1-1; tentative D call: TRBD1 (5 bases). CDR3 length: 14 amino acids. CDR1 MRHNA and CDR2 SNTAGT come from the germline V gene. V shed 6 bases and J shed 2 bases, with 13 bases lying between them. In nucleotides, the CDR3 is TGTGCCAGCAGCCTGGGGCAGGGAAACACTGAAGCTTTCTTT. Protein sequence: CASSLGQGNTEAFF.

The chain joins TRBV6-5 to TRBJ1-5; the D gene is possibly TRBD1 (6 bases). This CDR3 is built from 13 residues. The germline V gene encodes CDR1 MNHEY and CDR2 SVGAGI. V lost 6 bases, J lost 4 bases, and 10 bases lay in between. The CDR3, as DNA: TGTGCCAGCAGCGGACAGAATAATCAGCCCCAGCATTTT. Residues: CASSGQNNQPQHF.

This clone was seen more than once but under ten times. The V gene is TRBV5-1, the J gene TRBJ2-1; D remains unclear. Trimming pared 0 bases from V and 0 bases from J, leaving 10 bases between. Per the germline V gene, CDR1 is SGHRS and CDR2 is YFSETQ. The CDR3 consists of 16 residues. CDR3 nucleotide sequence: TGCGCCAGCAGCTTGGACCCCTCGAGCTCCTACAATGAGCAGTTCTTC. It encodes CASSLDPSSSYNEQFF.

This rearrangement joins TRBV30 to TRBJ1-1, with D hard to call. There are 12 residues in the CDR3. CDR1 is GTSNPN, CDR2 SVGIG, per germline (reference sequence). CDR3 DNA: TGTATTGGGGAGGTAATGAACACTGAAGCTTTCTTT. Its protein product is CIGEVMNTEAFF.

V is TRBV25-1 and J is TRBJ1-2; D might be TRBD1 (6 bases). Germline V gene data show CDR1 as MGHDK and CDR2 as SYGVNS. V was trimmed by 5 bases and J by 4 bases, leaving 20 bases between them. The CDR3 sequence is 16 residues long. The CDR3 loop reads CASSSMTGSTFYGYTF. CDR3 coding DNA: TGTGCCAGCAGTTCCATGACAGGCTCCACGTTCTATGGCTACACCTTC.

This clone has a single count. The chain joins TRBV30 to TRBJ2-1; 14 bases are shared with TRBD2. This CDR3 region has 13 residues. Germline V gene lookup returns CDR1 GTSNPN and CDR2 SVGIG (reference sequence). V lost 3 bases and J lost 12; bases outside the gene matches: 4. DNA for the CDR3: TGTGCCTGGAGCGGACTAGCGGGGGGTAGGCAGTTCTTC. It yields the protein CAWSGLAGGRQFF.

This chain joins TRBV19 and TRBJ2-1; TRBD2 is a possible D gene (7 bases). V lost 4 bases to trimming and J lost 9 bases, with 19 bases between them. The germline V gene encodes CDR1 LNHDA and CDR2 SQIVND (reference sequence). The CDR3 totals 15 residues. The CDR3 DNA is TGTGCCAGTAGTACCGAGGGGGGGGGCTATCTTGAGCAGTTCTTC. Protein sequence: CASSTEGGGYLEQFF.

The CDR3 nucleotides read TGTGCCTGGAGAATATCCGGGGAGCTGTTTTTT. This encodes CAWRISGELFF. V gene TRBV30 combines with J gene TRBJ2-2; no reliable D call. The V and J ends lost 3 bases and 6 bases respectively, with 5 bases between them. Looked up from germline, CDR1 is GTSNPN and CDR2 is SVGIG (reference sequence). The CDR3 totals 11 residues.

CDR3 sequence: CATSVRNQPQHF. CDR3 in DNA: TGTGCCACCAGTGTTCGCAATCAGCCCCAGCATTTT. The rearrangement uses TRBV24-1 and TRBJ1-5, with D unresolved. V dropped 5 bases and J dropped 2 bases, with 3 bases sitting between them. The CDR3 has 12 residues. The germline CDR1 and CDR2 sequences are KGHDR and SFDVKD.

This chain joins TRBV18 and TRBJ2-3; D unclear. CDR3 size: 14 residues. Germline lookup yields CDR1 KGHSH and CDR2 LQKENI. V was cut by 2 bases and J by 1 base, with 7 bases left in between. The CDR3 sequence is CASSPSQGTDTQYF. CDR3 in DNA: TGTGCCAGCTCACCATCGCAGGGCACAGATACGCAGTATTTT.